This T cell receptor (beta chain) derives from a study of cytomegalovirus exposure and HLA in healthy donors (dated by TCRdb to about 2017). Turning to the overall study: An earlier analysis of several hundred of the donors reported about 260 Gb of sequence data and roughly 120 million unique TCR beta sequences obtained from some 170 million T cells. An early release covering roughly 640 HLA-typed donors comprised approximately 290 gigabases of sequencing data and around 86 million unique TCR sequences. Of the 300 to 450 genotyped donors, less than 85% were placed in the genetic ancestry cluster associated with self-reported Caucasian donors. The study was designed to test whether signatures of past pathogen exposure could be identified by cataloging public T cell receptors. The study used immunosequencing to profile the T cell repertoires of hundreds of subjects and linked those repertoires to cytomegalovirus serostatus. Along with the 666-subject first cohort, a separate validation cohort of 120 different subjects was used. High-throughput TCR immunosequencing, statistical association of individual TCRs with disease status, and machine learning were combined to predict cytomegalovirus infection status. A later analysis re-analyzed previously published TCR beta repertoires from 500 to 700 donors and added high-resolution HLA genotyping to study TCR occurrence patterns. Rather than drawing on any new phenotypic data, the later analysis identified candidate immune exposures from TCR beta sequences and the way those sequences occurred across donors. In an earlier analysis of 587 of the donors, high-throughput TCR beta sequencing was used to judge whether each TCR beta V gene segment behaved as functional or pseudogenic. Donor age, sex, ethnicity and CMV serostatus were compiled together with the repertoire data. A later genetic analysis took genome-wide SNP genotypes for about 55% of the 666 donors and used that subset as a discovery cohort. All discovery cohort repertoires had been generated on a single sequencing platform. HLA typing covered class I and class II loci at four-digit resolution. Typing coverage differed by locus: A, B, C, DRB1 and DQB1 were typed in roughly 629-630 donors, DQA1 in about 560, DPA1 in 600 to 610, and DPB1 in around 490. A handful of DR-DQ haplotypes were handled as single units for association and clustering because linkage in the cohort was strong. Among some 400 genotyped donors of the cohort, an average of around 250,000 unique TCR beta nucleotide sequences was sequenced per donor, of which about 18% were non-productive.

The investigation overall reported the following: The only immune exposure information available for the cohort was CMV serostatus. Linkage disequilibrium might explain the correlated functional status among segregating V segments, but an unknown experimental factor could not be excluded. A later analysis found that TCR association rates varied across HLA loci, with DRB1 alleles showing the most associated TCRs and HLA-C alleles the fewest. According to a later analysis, parvovirus B19, influenza, CMV and Epstein-Barr virus appeared linked to several top co-occurrence clusters. Only TCR beta chains were sequenced in this cohort, and the absence of alpha or paired-chain data limited detectable features. In a later analysis, HLA-associated TCR beta chains showed more clonal expansion and lower generation probabilities than non-associated chains that were equally common. In an earlier analysis of 587 of the donors, most TCR beta V segments were observed in productive rearrangements about 87% or about 30% of the time, broadly matching IMGT annotations. A few of the identified cytomegalovirus-associated TCR beta chains were confirmed in vitro to be specific for cytomegalovirus antigens. It was suggested by the authors that the approach could potentially be generalized to other disease states and immunological phenotypes. A later analysis associated about 17,000 TCR beta sequences with specific HLA alleles at a false discovery rate of 0.05. Because counts were too low, about 15 rarely observed V segments, including chromosome 9 orphons, were left out of the earlier analysis of a few hundred of the donors. Most TCR sequences were observed very rarely across donors, whereas some public TCRs were present in many individuals. In a later genetic analysis, fewer N-insertions in productive TCRs were reported among donors in an Asian-associated ancestry cluster than the approximately 710-donor mean. The 87-base-pair reads could not distinguish some IMGT-functional V segments, including TRBV6-2 and TRBV6-3, so those segments were excluded. A group of highly shared sequence variants was considered likely to be a technical artifact of the sequencing pipeline. The study listed 150 to 200 TCR beta chains as associated with cytomegalovirus. An association between a missense DCLRE1C variant and V-gene and J-gene trimming of TCR beta chains was found in a later genetic analysis and replicated in an independent cohort. HLA typing was unavailable for some donors at each locus, so association tests used only the typed subset. When HLA alleles, especially DR and DQ, strongly co-occurred, TCR associations were difficult to assign to individual alleles. The classifier was reported to diagnose cytomegalovirus status with high specificity and sensitivity in both the original and validation cohorts. According to a later analysis, most CMV-associated TCR beta chains appeared to be HLA-restricted, and the HLA associations seemed to be driven largely by CMV exposure. A further reported finding was that TCR beta sequences accurately predicted the HLA-A and HLA-B alleles for most subjects in the first cohort. The presence/absence analyses assumed that sequencing depth was roughly uniform across donors, and that assumption may not be true.

Note on this clone: Its antigen has not been determined. No base quality information exists; no much larger clone differs at one position.

CDR1 and CDR2 (SGDLS, YYNGEE) derive from the germline V gene. V is cut back by 2 bases and J by 5 bases, with 4 bases in the junction unmatched. The CDR3 holds 13 amino acids from the cysteine to the phenylalanine. The kept DNA is CDR3 alone, 39 bases in frame from the first base. Libraries were made using the immunoSEQ multiplex PCR assay. For the multiplex PCR, a mixture combining 60 forward primers for TCR Vbeta segments and 13 reverse primers for TCR Jbeta segments was used. The CDR3 region of rearranged TCR beta genes was amplified from genomic DNA with a multiplex PCR assay. The Illumina HiSeq System was used to sequence the amplified TCR beta libraries as 87-base-pair reads. The authors' pipeline ran thus. In a later analysis, tens of millions of unique TCR beta chains were counted across the approximately 640 repertoires, and approximately 9.9 million of these chains were shared by at least two donors. Raw reads were error-corrected and collapsed into unique sequences with a nearest-neighbor algorithm that merged closely related sequences to remove PCR and sequencing errors. CDR3 sequences were aligned to IMGT reference sequences to assign V, D and J gene segments. For a sequence to be retained, a match of at least six nucleotides to both a V gene segment and a J gene segment was required. A rearrangement was called productive if the CDR3 had no stop codons and remained in frame with V and J, and every other rearrangement was called non-productive. CDR3 was defined according to IMGT convention as the region running from the second conserved V-encoded cysteine to the conserved J-encoded phenylalanine. The earlier analysis of about 610 of the donors excluded any sequence lacking an unambiguous match to a single V gene segment. An earlier analysis of under 750 of the donors called V segments functional above 56.7% productive rearrangements and segregating when the between-donor standard deviation exceeded 5%. A statistical classification framework was developed to diagnose cytomegalovirus status using the catalog of TCR beta chain sequences. A later analysis assigned V and J genes by comparing TCR nucleotide sequences with IMGT/GENE-DB human TR gene sequences. In a later analysis, CDR3 sequences and most-parsimonious VDJ recombination scenarios were assigned using the TCRdist pipeline. In a later analysis, every TCR beta chain was defined by the combination of its CDR3 amino acid sequence and its V-gene family, and reads without a unique V-gene family were dropped. As a way to deal with suspected cross-contamination and a sequencing artifact, a later analysis dropped 450 to 600 nucleotide sequences that were highly shared and had low generation probability. A later analysis calculated a clonal expansion index for each public chain from normalized within-repertoire ranks of inferred template counts. In a later analysis, generation probabilities were computed using a VDJ recombination model fitted to out-of-frame rearrangements, and the results were checked against IGoR. In a later analysis, TCR-TCR, TCR-HLA and TCR-CMV co-occurrence was scored with hypergeometric tests, and a repertoire-size bias correction was applied to TCR pairs. To estimate false discovery rates, a later analysis permuted the HLA or CMV assignments 20 times. In a later analysis, co-occurring TCRs were grouped using DBSCAN, and TCRdist sequence similarity was added for clustering within HLA-allele-positive subsets. For co-occurrence clustering, repertoires with fewer than 30,000 or more than 120,000 public chains were excluded, along with several repertoires with anomalous nucleotide sharing. The clones in this table, taken by TCRdb from immuneACCESS, are in-frame only. Not every clone is retained; where verified, under half of the shortfall comes from an unresolved V gene, and the cause of the rest is unknown. The D gene and trimming were derived from the DNA, and the V and J assignments and clone size from that table. This sample is represented by some 140,000 clones; roughly two thirds of them were singletons. Roughly 1.3% of the sample is taken by the ten largest.

In total, 630 or so healthy bone marrow donors made up the cohort. At the time of sampling, every cohort member was nominally healthy, though immune exposures that went unrecorded were likely present. The donor was CMV seronegative and was included in the group of a few hundred seronegative cohort members. A peripheral blood sample was provided by each donor, and peripheral blood mononuclear cells were used for TCR beta sequencing. Genomic DNA extraction from the blood cell samples was performed with the Qiagen DNeasy Blood Extraction Kit. The source is a woman aged 35 to 49 in good health and CMV-seronegative. Specimen: PBMCs. The rearranged segments are TRBV9 and TRBJ2-7; 7 nucleotides in the junction match TRBD1. CDR3 sequence: CASSVRDSHEQYF. The base sequence is TGTGCCAGCAGCGTTAGGGACAGCCACGAGCAGTACTTC. The variable domain in full, with residues beyond the CDR3 obtained from the reference TRBV9 and TRBJ2-7 genes, is DSGVTQTPKHLITATGQRVTLRCSPRSGDLSVYWYQQSLDQGLQFLIQYYNGEERAKGNILERFSAQQFPDLHSELNLSSLELGDSALYFCASSVRDSHEQYFGPGTRLTVT.